The 4 T cell receptor beta chains below all came from one sample that was sequenced in a study of cytomegalovirus exposure and HLA in healthy donors. PCR used 60 Vbeta primers and 13 Jbeta primers. The method was immunoSEQ multiplex PCR; TCRdb's version includes in-frame clones alone and lacks a portion of them. The sample consists of 150,000 to 200,000 clones, about 70% of them appearing once. The sample taken for sequencing was PBMCs. The receptor set was obtained from a woman aged 25 to 45 in good health and CMV-seronegative.

The gene calls are TRBV2 and TRBJ1-2; TRBD1 is a possible D gene (5 bases). The CDR3 is made up of 16 amino acids. Trimming stripped 7 bases from V and 6 bases from J, with 24 bases between. Germline V gene data show CDR1 as SNHLY and CDR2 as FYNNEI. The CDR3, as DNA: TGTGCCAGCACCCCCCTGGGGGGAGCACCCATAAATGGCTACACCTTC. It specifies CASTPLGGAPINGYTF.

This chain links TRBV7-2 with TRBJ2-1; a weak D match, TRBD2 (5 bases). Trimming left V 5 bases short and J 0 bases short, with 11 bases between. This CDR3 has 15 amino acids. CDR1 and CDR2 (germline): SGHTA, FQGNSA. This CDR3 reads CASSRTSSSYNEQFF. The CDR3 DNA follows: TGTGCCAGCAGCCGGACTTCTAGCTCCTACAATGAGCAGTTCTTC.

This clone was observed a handful of times. The V gene is TRBV2, the J gene TRBJ2-2; 11 nucleotides align to TRBD2. From germline, CDR1 is SNHLY and CDR2 FYNNEI. With 4 bases clipped from V and 3 bases from J, the junction kept 10 bases outside the gene matches. This CDR3 is 18 amino acids long. CDR3 region: CASSVNRLAGRDTGELFF. Written as DNA, the CDR3 is TGTGCCAGCAGTGTTAACCGACTAGCGGGACGGGACACCGGGGAGCTGTTTTTT.

This clone was recorded a few times. The chain is built from TRBV13 and TRBJ1-4, with 11 bases identical to TRBD1. CDR3 length equals 15 residues. CDR1 is PRHDT and CDR2 is FYEKMQ in the germline V gene (reference sequence). J gave up 6 bases and V 5 bases, and 5 bases lay outside the gene matches. The CDR3 nucleotides are TGTGCCAGCAGCAGGTGGACAGGGGGCGATGAAAAACTGTTTTTT. It codes for CASSRWTGGDEKLFF.